The 10 T cell receptor beta chains reported below all come from one sample, sequenced in a study of blood T cell repertoires in COVID-19. Assay: immunoSEQ multiplex PCR; the TCRdb copy retains only in-frame clones and omits some. The sample contains approximately 230,000 clones, about 85% of which appear only once. The sample taken for sequencing was peripheral blood. The receptors originated from a man aged 25 to 40 with active or convalescent COVID-19.

The chain couples TRBV5-5 to TRBJ2-3, with a weak D call TRBD2 (5 bases). Trimming left V 1 base short and J 2 bases short, with 11 bases between. Germline CDR1 is SGHKS and CDR2 is YYEKEE (reference sequence). This CDR3 has 15 amino acids. The CDR3 loop reads CASSLNPGSTDTQYF. CDR3 DNA: TGTGCCAGCAGCTTGAACCCGGGGTCCACAGATACGCAGTATTTT.

This rearrangement joins TRBV4-2 to TRBJ1-6; D unclear. V was trimmed by 3 bases and J by 10 bases, leaving 7 bases between them. The CDR3 contains 12 residues. Germline V lookup: CDR1 LGHNA, CDR2 YNFKEQ. The CDR3 nucleotides read TGTGCCAGCAGCCAGCGGTCCTCACCCCTCCACTTT. It codes for CASSQRSSPLHF.

The chain couples TRBV5-1 to TRBJ2-1; 10 bases fit TRBD2. Trimming took 3 bases from V and 4 from J; bases not matched to a gene: 7. CDR1 and CDR2 (germline): SGHRS, YFSETQ. The CDR3 sequence is 16 residues long. DNA for the CDR3: TGCGCCAGCAGCTCTCGGACTAGCGGAGGGTACAATGAGCAGTTCTTC. It encodes CASSSRTSGGYNEQFF.

The rearrangement links TRBV10-1 to TRBJ1-3; TRBD1 matches at 7 bases. From germline, CDR1 is WNHNN and CDR2 SYGVQD (reference sequence). The CDR3 has 16 residues. With V trimmed by 6 bases and J by 3 bases, 11 bases remained unmatched. The CDR3 sequence: CASSGTTGPHGNTIYF. DNA for the CDR3: TGCGCCAGCAGCGGGACGACAGGGCCGCATGGAAACACCATATATTTT.

This clone was seen a single time. The gene calls are TRBV11-2 and TRBJ1-3; perhaps TRBD1 as D (6 bases). The CDR3 loop spans 14 amino acids. Trimming cost V 5 bases and J 2 bases, with 10 bases left between them. Germline V lookup: CDR1 SGHAT, CDR2 FQNNGV. CDR3 protein: CASSPPGAGNTIYF. The CDR3 coding sequence is TGTGCCAGCAGCCCCCCAGGGGCTGGAAACACCATATATTTT.

The chain recombines TRBV12-3 or TRBV12-4 with TRBJ2-7; D may be TRBD2 (5 bases). This CDR3 is 12 amino acids long. V was trimmed by 9 bases and J by 3 bases, leaving 12 bases between them. CDR3 region: CASGGGRYEQYF. The CDR3 bases are TGTGCCAGTGGAGGAGGACGCTACGAGCAGTACTTC.

A single count supports this clone. The rearrangement uses TRBV10-1 and TRBJ1-4; D ambiguous. V lost 4 bases and J lost 8, with 8 bases in between. The V gene's germline CDR1 is WNHNN and CDR2 SYGVQD (reference sequence). There are 12 residues in the CDR3. CDR3 region: CASSGTGEKLFF. CDR3 DNA sequence: TGCGCCAGCAGTGGGACTGGCGAAAAACTGTTTTTT.

CDR3 sequence: CAISESGMGNSPLHF. The CDR3 DNA sequence: TGTGCCATCAGTGAGTCGGGCATGGGCAATTCACCCCTCCACTTT. This rearrangement joins TRBV10-3 to TRBJ1-6; D is unresolved. Germline V lookup: CDR1 ENHRY, CDR2 SYGVKD. With 0 bases removed from V and 7 bases from J, the gap between germline ends came to 10 bases. The CDR3 sequence is 15 residues long.

This clone appeared a single time. Other DNA sequences from this sample encode an identical CDR3 as well. The chain links TRBV4-3 to TRBJ2-7, with 9 positions matching TRBD2. J gave up 2 bases and V 0 bases, and 5 bases lay outside the gene matches. The CDR3 totals 16 residues. Per germline, CDR1 LGHNA and CDR2 YSLEER. The CDR3 spells CASSQDLAGGPYEQYF. The CDR3 nucleotides read TGCGCCAGCAGCCAAGATCTCGCGGGAGGGCCCTACGAGCAGTACTTC.

Only a few counts were recorded for this clone. The rearrangement uses TRBV15 and TRBJ2-7, with 9 bases matching TRBD1. Germline assignment: CDR1 LNHNV and CDR2 YYDKDF (reference sequence). There are 12 residues in the CDR3. J gave up 4 bases and V 8 bases, and 3 bases lay outside the gene matches. CDR3: CATGQGYYEQYF. Written as DNA, the CDR3 is TGTGCCACCGGACAGGGGTATTACGAGCAGTACTTC.